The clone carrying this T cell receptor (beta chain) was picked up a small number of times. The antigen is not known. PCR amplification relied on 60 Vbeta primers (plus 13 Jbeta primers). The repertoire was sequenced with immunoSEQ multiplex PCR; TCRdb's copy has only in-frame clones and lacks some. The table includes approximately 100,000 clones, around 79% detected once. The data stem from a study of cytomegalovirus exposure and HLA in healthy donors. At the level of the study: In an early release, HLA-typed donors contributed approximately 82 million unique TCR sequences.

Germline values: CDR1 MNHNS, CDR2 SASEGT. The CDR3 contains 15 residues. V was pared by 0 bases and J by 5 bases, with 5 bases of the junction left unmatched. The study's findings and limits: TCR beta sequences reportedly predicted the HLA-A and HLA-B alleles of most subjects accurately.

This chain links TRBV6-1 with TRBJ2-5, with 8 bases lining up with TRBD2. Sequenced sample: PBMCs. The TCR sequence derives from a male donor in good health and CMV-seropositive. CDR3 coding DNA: TGTGCCAGCAGTGAAGCCATCTCGGGAGGGGAGACCCAGTACTTC. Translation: CASSEAISGGETQYF.